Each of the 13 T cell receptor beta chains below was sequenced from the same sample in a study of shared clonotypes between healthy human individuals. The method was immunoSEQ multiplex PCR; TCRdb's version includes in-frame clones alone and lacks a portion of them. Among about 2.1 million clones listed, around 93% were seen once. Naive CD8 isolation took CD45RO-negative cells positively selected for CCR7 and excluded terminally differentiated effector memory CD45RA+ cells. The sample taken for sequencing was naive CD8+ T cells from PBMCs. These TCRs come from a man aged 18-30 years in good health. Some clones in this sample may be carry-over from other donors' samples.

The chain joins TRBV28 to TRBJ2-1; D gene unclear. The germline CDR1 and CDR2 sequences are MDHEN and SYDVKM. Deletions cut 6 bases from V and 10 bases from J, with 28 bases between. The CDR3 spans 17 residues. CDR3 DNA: TGTGCCAGCAGCCTCCGGTGGCGGACCCCCACCTACGGAGAGCAGTTCTTC. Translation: CASSLRWRTPTYGEQFF.

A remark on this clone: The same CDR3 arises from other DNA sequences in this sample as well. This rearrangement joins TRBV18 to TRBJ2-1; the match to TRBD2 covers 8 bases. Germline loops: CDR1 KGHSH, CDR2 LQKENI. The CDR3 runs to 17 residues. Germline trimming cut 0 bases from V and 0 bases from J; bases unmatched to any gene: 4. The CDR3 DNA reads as TGTGCCAGCTCACCACCAGGACTAGCCGGCTCCTACAATGAGCAGTTCTTC. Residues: CASSPPGLAGSYNEQFF.

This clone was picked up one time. The CDR3 DNA sequence: TGTGCCAGCAGTTTAACAGGGGGCATGTACGAGCAGTACTTC. As protein: CASSLTGGMYEQYF. The genes are TRBV27 and TRBJ2-7; TRBD1 matches 9 bases. V was clipped by 2 bases and J by 4 bases; unmatched bases: 3. This CDR3 has 14 residues. Germline V gene lookup returns CDR1 MNHEY and CDR2 SMNVEV (reference sequence).

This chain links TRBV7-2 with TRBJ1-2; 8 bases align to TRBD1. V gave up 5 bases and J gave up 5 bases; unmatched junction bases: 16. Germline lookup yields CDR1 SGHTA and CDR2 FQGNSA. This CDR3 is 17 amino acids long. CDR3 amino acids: CASSHFPTGGTDYGYTF. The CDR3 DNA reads TGTGCCAGCAGCCATTTCCCAACAGGGGGGACGGATTATGGCTACACCTTC.

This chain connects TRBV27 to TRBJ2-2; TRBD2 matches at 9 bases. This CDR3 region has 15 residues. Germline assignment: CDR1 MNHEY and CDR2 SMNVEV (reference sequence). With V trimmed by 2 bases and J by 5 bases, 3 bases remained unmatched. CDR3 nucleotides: TGTGCCAGCAGTTTAAATCTAGCGGGAACCGGGGAGCTGTTTTTT. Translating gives CASSLNLAGTGELFF.

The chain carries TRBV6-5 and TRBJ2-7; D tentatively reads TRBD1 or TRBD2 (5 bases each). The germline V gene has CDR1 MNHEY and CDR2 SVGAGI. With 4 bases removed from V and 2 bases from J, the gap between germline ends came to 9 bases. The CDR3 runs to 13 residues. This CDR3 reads CASSLRGTYEQYF. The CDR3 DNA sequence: TGTGCCAGCAGTTTGAGGGGCACCTACGAGCAGTACTTC.

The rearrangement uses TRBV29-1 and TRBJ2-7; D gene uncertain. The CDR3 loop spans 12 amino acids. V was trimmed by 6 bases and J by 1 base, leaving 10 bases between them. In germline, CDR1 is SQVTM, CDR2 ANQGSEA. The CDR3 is CSVASLSYEQYF. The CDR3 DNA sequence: TGCAGCGTGGCTAGTTTGTCCTACGAGCAGTACTTC.

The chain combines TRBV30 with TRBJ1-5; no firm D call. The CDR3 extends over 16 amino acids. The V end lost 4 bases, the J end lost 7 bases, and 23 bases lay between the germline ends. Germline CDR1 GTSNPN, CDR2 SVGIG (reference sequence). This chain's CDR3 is CAWTPMSRELGQPQHF. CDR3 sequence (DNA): TGTGCCTGGACCCCGATGTCGAGGGAACTGGGACAGCCCCAGCATTTT.

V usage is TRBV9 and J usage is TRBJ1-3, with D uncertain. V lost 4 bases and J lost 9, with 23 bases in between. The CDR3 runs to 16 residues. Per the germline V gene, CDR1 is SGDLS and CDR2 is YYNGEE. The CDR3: CASSLLGRATESTIYF. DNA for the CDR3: TGTGCCAGCAGCTTGTTGGGGAGGGCCACGGAAAGCACCATATATTTT.

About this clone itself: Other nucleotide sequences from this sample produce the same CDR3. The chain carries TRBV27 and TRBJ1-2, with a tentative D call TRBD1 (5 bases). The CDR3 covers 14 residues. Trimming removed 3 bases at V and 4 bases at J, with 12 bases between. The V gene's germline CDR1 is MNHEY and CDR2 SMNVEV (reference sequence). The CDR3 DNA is TGTGCCAGCAGTTTCTCCGGGACGGCCTATGGCTACACCTTC. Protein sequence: CASSFSGTAYGYTF.

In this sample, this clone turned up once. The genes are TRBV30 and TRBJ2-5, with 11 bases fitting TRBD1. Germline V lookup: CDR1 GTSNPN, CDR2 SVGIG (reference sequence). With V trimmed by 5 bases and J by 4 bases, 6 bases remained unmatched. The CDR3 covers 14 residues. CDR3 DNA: TGTGCCTGGGGGCCCGGGACAGGGGGAGAGACCCAGTACTTC. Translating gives CAWGPGTGGETQYF.

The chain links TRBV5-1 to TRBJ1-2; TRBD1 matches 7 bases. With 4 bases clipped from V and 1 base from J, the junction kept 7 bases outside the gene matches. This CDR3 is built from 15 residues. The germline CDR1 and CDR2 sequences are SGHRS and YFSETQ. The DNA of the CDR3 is TGCGCCAGCAGCGGACCGGGACAGAATAACTATGGCTACACCTTC. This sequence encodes CASSGPGQNNYGYTF.

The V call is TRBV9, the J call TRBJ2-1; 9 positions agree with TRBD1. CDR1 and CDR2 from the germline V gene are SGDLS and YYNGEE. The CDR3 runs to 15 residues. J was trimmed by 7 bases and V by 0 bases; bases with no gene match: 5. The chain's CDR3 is CASSVERTGANEQFF. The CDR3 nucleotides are TGTGCCAGCAGCGTAGAGAGGACAGGGGCAAATGAGCAGTTCTTC.